The T cell receptor (beta chain) described here comes from a study of technical replicates of blood from a handful of donors (dated by TCRdb to the late 2010s). Here V drops 0 bases and J drops 8 bases, and the junction holds 6 bases not matched to any gene. The germline V gene yields LGHNA for CDR1 and YSLEER for CDR2. The CDR3 numbers 17 residues from cysteine through phenylalanine. Of the read, only the CDR3 DNA is kept; its 51 bases are in frame from base 1. Receptor libraries were prepared by the immunoSEQ multiplex PCR assay. Entries here come from immuneACCESS through TCRdb and include only in-frame sequences with V and J called. Some clones fail to appear in such tables; in the studies checked, an unresolved V gene covers under half of the shortfall, and the cause of the remainder is unknown. This sample comprises just under 60,000 clones, about 95% of them detected only once. The ten largest clonotypes hold around 3% of the sample.

About this clone: Its antigen remains unidentified. The sample holds no much larger clone one base away, and base qualities are not on file.

The clonotype comes from a human donor in good health. Some clones in this sample may be carry-over from other donors' samples. The specimen sequenced was PBMCs. The V and J segments used are TRBV4-3 and TRBJ1-6, and 11 junction bases match TRBD1. At the DNA level, the sequence is TGCGCCAGCAGCCAAGATAGGACAGGGGGCGCGTATTCACCCCTCCACTTT. Its protein is CASSQDRTGGAYSPLHF.